Given below is one T cell receptor (beta chain) in context. It lacks a known antigen. Base qualities are not at hand, and no much larger clone is one base apart. This specimen belongs to a study of T cell changes during pregnancy in multiple sclerosis (dated by TCRdb to the late 2010s). General notes on the study: The study examined how the T cell repertoire changed over the course of pregnancy in women with multiple sclerosis.

Via the germline V gene (reference sequence), CDR1 is LNHDA and CDR2 SQIVND. V gives up 3 bases and J gives up 0 bases, and the segment between their germline ends measures 12 bases. The CDR3, cysteine through phenylalanine, is 17 amino acids long. The CDR3 DNA has 51 bases and is translated from base 1. The library was produced with the immunoSEQ multiplex PCR assay. What TCRdb holds here is the immuneACCESS table cut down to in-frame rearrangements. Part of the clones is not present; checked against another copy, under half of the missing clones reflect an unresolved V gene, and the others are unexplained. This sample comprises under 100,000 clones, about 95% of them detected only once. Of the sample, around 1.1% falls within the top ten clones.

The receptor comes from a female donor with multiple sclerosis, enrolled in a pregnancy study. The starting material was peripheral blood, obtained in the second trimester of pregnancy. The rearranged segments are TRBV19 and TRBJ2-6, with the D gene too uncertain to name. The nucleotides read TGTGCCAGTAGTATGAGGCACACCGACTCTGGGGCCAACGTCCTGACTTTC. Its product reads: CASSMRHTDSGANVLTF. Joined to the reference TRBV19 and TRBJ2-6 proteins, this CDR3 gives the full variable domain: DGGITQSPKYLFRKEGQNVTLSCEQNLNHDAMYWYRQDPGQGLRLIYYSQIVNDFQKGDIAEGYSVSREKKESFPLTVTSAQKNPTAFYLCASSMRHTDSGANVLTFGAGSRLTVL.